One sample yielded the 27 T cell receptor beta chains listed below, sequenced in a study of human T cells and chemical hapten exposure. In TCRdb, the RACE reads were re-called with MiXCR into one record per CDR3 protein. In the table there are some 54,000 distinct CDR3 sequences, less than 10% of which are singletons. The time point was: patch test 2, 6 weeks after DPC sensitization. Treatment noted: therapeutic diphenylcyclopropenone sensitization with weekly scalp DPC. The source material was whole blood, sampled in connection with sensitization to the hapten diphenylcyclopropenone (DPC). The receptors come from a woman between 45 and 60 years old with alopecia areata. Some clones in this sample may be carry-over from other donors' samples.

The chain is built from TRBV6-6 and TRBJ2-2; 11 bases match TRBD2. The CDR3 has 16 amino acids. CDR1 is MNHNY, CDR2 SVGAGI, per germline (reference sequence). After removal of 4 bases from V and 0 bases from J, the junction contained 1 base not matched to a gene. CDR3 in DNA: TGTGCCAGCAGTTCGGGACTAGCGGCGAACACCGGGGAGCTGTTTTTT. It encodes CASSSGLAANTGELFF.

This clonotype was picked up a small number of times. The chain carries TRBV6-2 or TRBV6-3 and TRBJ1-5; D unresolved. This CDR3 contains 13 residues. V lost 6 bases and J 5 bases, leaving 11 bases between the germline ends. The germline CDR1 and CDR2 sequences are MNHEY and SVGEGT. This CDR3 is CASSHPLDQPQHF. CDR3 nucleotides: TGTGCCAGCAGCCACCCCTTGGATCAGCCCCAGCATTTT.

A few counts support this clonotype. The chain has TRBV6-5 and TRBJ2-1, with D perhaps matching TRBD2 (5 bases). CDR1 and CDR2 from the germline V gene are MNHEY and SVGAGI. The V end lost 2 bases, the J end lost 10 bases, and 12 bases lay between the germline ends. This CDR3 contains 13 residues. The CDR3 nucleotides read TGTGCCAGCAGTTACAGCGGCGCCTTGGAGCAGTTCTTC. Residues: CASSYSGALEQFF.

This clonotype has at least ten counts. The CDR3 protein is CASRPLQGGGSPLHF. In nucleotides, the CDR3 is TGTGCCAGCAGACCCCTACAGGGAGGGGGTTCACCCCTCCACTTT. The chain has TRBV6-5 and TRBJ1-6; a weak D match, TRBD1 (6 bases). The CDR3 extends over 15 amino acids. The V end lost 6 bases, the J end lost 9 bases, and 18 bases lay between the germline ends. Germline V lookup: CDR1 MNHEY, CDR2 SVGAGI.

A single count supports this clonotype. The rearrangement uses TRBV3-1 and TRBJ1-2; maybe TRBD1 (6 bases). The germline gives CDR1 LGHDT, CDR2 YNNKEL (reference sequence). The CDR3 runs 12 residues. The V end was cut by 5 bases, the J end by 7 bases, with 11 bases between. The CDR3 bases are TGTGCCAGCAGCTCACAGGGTATTGGCTACACCTTC. Translating it yields CASSSQGIGYTF.

This clonotype appeared many times. The chain links TRBV28 to TRBJ1-5, with no clear D. Trimming cost V 2 bases and J 4 bases, with 0 bases left between them. The CDR3 sequence is 11 residues long. From germline, CDR1 is MDHEN and CDR2 SYDVKM. The CDR3 DNA follows: TGTGCCAGCAGTTTAAATCAGCCCCAGCATTTT. Translated: CASSLNQPQHF.

This clonotype was detected ten times or more. The rearrangement uses TRBV11-2 and TRBJ2-2; 7 bases align to TRBD2. CDR1 is SGHAT, CDR2 FQNNGV, per germline. J gave up 0 bases and V 10 bases, and 8 bases lay outside the gene matches. CDR3 length equals 15 residues. The CDR3 coding sequence is TGTGCCACTAACCGGGGGGACTCGAACACCGGGGAGCTGTTTTTT. It translates to CATNRGDSNTGELFF.

This clonotype showed up just a few times. This chain uses TRBV3-1 with TRBJ1-5, with D possibly being TRBD1 (5 bases). The CDR3 consists of 14 residues. CDR1 and CDR2 (germline): LGHDT, YNNKEL (reference sequence). Trimming removed 0 bases from V and 7 bases from J, with 10 bases in between. The CDR3 DNA reads TGTGCCAGCAGCCAAGATGGGACGGGCCAGCCCCAGCATTTT. Translation: CASSQDGTGQPQHF.

V and J are TRBV11-2 and TRBJ1-6; a weak D match, TRBD1 (5 bases). Trimming shortened V by 6 bases and J by 6 bases, and 9 bases separated the two germline ends. CDR1 SGHAT and CDR2 FQNNGV come from the germline V gene. The CDR3 has 13 amino acids. CDR3 sequence (DNA): TGTGCCAGCAGACAGGTTATTAATTCACCCCTCCACTTT. Its protein product is CASRQVINSPLHF.

This clonotype was observed a handful of times. This chain connects TRBV29-1 to TRBJ2-5; 9 positions agree with TRBD1. Germline V gives CDR1 SQVTM, CDR2 ANQGSEA. This CDR3 has 13 residues. The V segment lost 7 bases and the J segment 0 bases; nucleotides outside the gene matches: 3. CDR3 sequence reads: CSAQGADQETQYF. The CDR3 coding sequence is TGCAGCGCACAGGGGGCGGACCAAGAGACCCAGTACTTC.

This clonotype was seen repeatedly, ten times or more. The rearrangement uses TRBV29-1 and TRBJ2-7; D possibly corresponds to TRBD2 (5 bases). V was clipped by 6 bases and J by 3 bases, with 18 bases between them. This CDR3 has 14 amino acids. In germline, CDR1 is SQVTM, CDR2 ANQGSEA. Here the CDR3 DNA reads TGCAGCGTACGGCCGGAGGCCGGGGACTACGAGCAGTACTTC. This gives the protein CSVRPEAGDYEQYF.

This clonotype occurred a few times. This chain joins TRBV11-3 and TRBJ2-6; D gene uncertain. CDR1 is SGHNT and CDR2 is YENEEA in the germline V gene. The V gene lost 1 base and the J gene lost 1 base, with 5 bases spanning the gap. The CDR3 has 15 residues. The CDR3: CASSLVLSGANVLTF. The CDR3 region has the DNA TGTGCCAGCAGCTTAGTCCTGTCTGGGGCCAACGTCCTGACTTTC. Looking up the rest from reference TRBV11-3 and TRBJ2-6 gives the full variable domain: EAGVVQSPRYKIIEKKQPVAFWCNPISGHNTLYWYLQNLGQGPELLIRYENEEAVDDSQLPKDRFSAERLKGVDSTLKIQPAELGDSAVYLCASSLVLSGANVLTFGAGSRLTVL.

This clonotype was recorded a few times. V usage is TRBV14 and J usage is TRBJ2-5; 7 nucleotides agree with TRBD2. J was trimmed by 3 bases and V by 2 bases; bases with no gene match: 15. CDR1 SGHDN and CDR2 FVKESK come from the germline V gene. This CDR3 region has 18 residues. CDR3 residues: CASSQPLSWRGNKETQYF. CDR3 coding DNA: TGTGCCAGCAGCCAACCCCTGTCGTGGCGGGGGAATAAAGAGACCCAGTACTTC.

This clonotype was observed at least ten times. This chain joins TRBV11-3 and TRBJ1-6; D is uncertain. The CDR3 loop spans 18 amino acids. CDR1 and CDR2 (germline): SGHNT, YENEEA. Trimming stripped 3 bases from V and 3 bases from J, with 18 bases between. The DNA of the CDR3 is TGTGCCAGCAGCTTTCGGGCGACGGCCAGGAGCTATAATTCACCCCTCCACTTT. It specifies CASSFRATARSYNSPLHF.

The sample holds a few counts of this clonotype. V gene TRBV9 combines with J gene TRBJ2-3, with D possibly being TRBD2 (6 bases). Germline V gene lookup returns CDR1 SGDLS and CDR2 YYNGEE. The CDR3 is 15 amino acids. Between the trimmed V and J ends, which lost 4 bases and 0 bases, there was a span of 12 bases. DNA for the CDR3: TGTGCCAGCAGCTGGGTTAGCGGCAGCACAGATACGCAGTATTTT. Translating gives CASSWVSGSTDTQYF.

Many counts were recorded for this clonotype. The genes are TRBV2 and TRBJ1-2, with a possible D match to TRBD1 (5 bases). Germline V gives CDR1 SNHLY, CDR2 FYNNEI. The CDR3 covers 15 residues. V lost 8 bases and J 6 bases, leaving 22 bases between the germline ends. In DNA, the CDR3 is TGTGCCAGCGAGTTCGTCCAGGGCACCCCCGATGGCTACACCTTC. It translates to CASEFVQGTPDGYTF.

In this sample, this clonotype turned up a few times. This chain uses TRBV28 with TRBJ1-4, with a weak D call TRBD1 (5 bases). This CDR3 region has 15 residues. The V gene lost 5 bases and the J gene lost 6 bases, with 16 bases spanning the gap. The germline gives CDR1 MDHEN, CDR2 SYDVKM. The DNA of the CDR3 is TGTGCCAGCAGTGGGGGAAGGGAAGGGCATGAAAAACTGTTTTTT. It encodes CASSGGREGHEKLFF.

The chain combines TRBV27 with TRBJ1-1, with a weak D call TRBD1 (6 bases). The CDR3 spans 15 residues. Trimming shortened V by 4 bases and J by 8 bases, and 20 bases separated the two germline ends. Germline CDR1 is MNHEY and CDR2 is SMNVEV (reference sequence). The CDR3 region has the DNA TGTGCCAGCAGTTATACGACCGCAGGGGAATCGGAAGCTTTCTTT. This translates into CASSYTTAGESEAFF.

This clonotype was seen repeatedly, ten times or more. The J gene is TRBJ1-6, the V gene TRBV25-1, with D unclear. Germline CDR1 is MGHDK and CDR2 is SYGVNS. With 10 bases removed from V and 13 bases from J, the gap between germline ends came to 17 bases. This CDR3 region has 12 residues. The CDR3 spells CATLWGYGPLHF. The CDR3 DNA follows: TGTGCCACATTATGGGGTTATGGGCCCCTCCACTTT.

The J gene is TRBJ1-1, the V gene TRBV27; 7 nucleotides align to TRBD1. J gave up 3 bases and V 6 bases, and 4 bases lay outside the gene matches. The V gene's germline CDR1 is MNHEY and CDR2 SMNVEV (reference sequence). The CDR3 totals 13 residues. The CDR3 region is CASSFGTDTEAFF. CDR3 in DNA: TGTGCCAGCAGCTTCGGGACAGACACTGAAGCTTTCTTT.

This clonotype was observed many times. The chain links TRBV20-1 to TRBJ1-5; D is undetermined. The CDR3 contains 14 residues. CDR1 and CDR2 from the germline V gene are DFQATT and SNEGSKA (reference sequence). The V and J ends lost 6 bases and 0 bases respectively, with 12 bases between them. For the CDR3, the DNA is TGCAGTGCGAAAACAGCTTATAGCAATCAGCCCCAGCATTTT. Its protein product is CSAKTAYSNQPQHF.

J is TRBJ2-7 and V is TRBV6-1, with TRBD2 identical over 12 bases. Unmatched junction bases numbered 6, after V lost 8 bases and J lost 4 bases. Germline-derived CDR1 and CDR2 are MNHNS and SASEGT. This CDR3 has 14 residues. CDR3 region: CASRLAGVRYEQYF. Written as DNA, the CDR3 is TGTGCCAGCCGACTAGCGGGGGTTAGATACGAGCAGTACTTC.

In this sample, this clonotype turned up a few times. The CDR3 region is CASKTGEHTGELFF. The CDR3 region has the DNA TGCGCCAGCAAGACAGGGGAACACACCGGGGAGCTGTTTTTT. The J gene is TRBJ2-2, the V gene TRBV5-1; 8 positions match TRBD1. From germline, CDR1 is SGHRS and CDR2 YFSETQ. The CDR3 covers 14 residues. J lost 3 bases, V lost 6 bases, and 4 bases had no gene match.

This clonotype turned up a few times. V is TRBV21-1 and J is TRBJ2-1; no check of the table's D call, TRBD2, against the DNA was made. TRBV21-1 is termed a pseudogene. CDR3 length: 17 amino acids. The CDR3 protein is CASSRTSGASSYNEQFF. The CDR3 nucleotides read TGTGCCAGCAGCAGGACTAGCGGGGCGAGCTCCTACAATGAGCAGTTCTTC.

V usage is TRBV6-1 and J usage is TRBJ1-1; weak D call: TRBD1 (6 bases). CDR1 is MNHNS, CDR2 SASEGT, per germline. The CDR3 consists of 16 residues. Trimming took off 11 bases at V and 0 bases at J, with 22 bases between the two ends. CDR3 in DNA: TGTGCCCTTCAAAACGGGGGCGTTTCGATGAACACTGAAGCTTTCTTT. Amino acids: CALQNGGVSMNTEAFF.

In regard to this clonotype: The germline gene is not matched at one end of the junction; a read error may be the cause. V gene TRBV28 combines with J gene TRBJ2-7, with TRBD1 matching 8 bases. The germline gives CDR1 MDHEN, CDR2 SYDVKM. This CDR3 region has 14 residues. This chain's CDR3 is CTSSFDGTGYEQYF. The CDR3, as DNA: TGTACCAGCAGTTTCGACGGGACAGGATACGAGCAGTACTTC.

This clonotype has at least ten counts. The chain employs TRBV11-2 and TRBJ2-1; 11 bases are a match to TRBD1. The CDR3 runs 17 residues. V was pared by 5 bases and J by 2 bases, with 8 bases of the junction left unmatched. Germline CDR1 reads SGHAT; CDR2 reads FQNNGV. CDR3 loop: CASSPRGGQGAYNEQFF. The CDR3 DNA follows: TGTGCCAGCAGCCCCAGGGGGGGACAGGGGGCCTACAATGAGCAGTTCTTC.